Listed here are 28 T cell receptor beta chains from one sample, sequenced in a study of T cells in Graves' hyperthyroidism and ophthalmopathy. From RNA transcripts, TCR beta CDR3 regions were amplified. A set of HTBI primers served as the primers for a first-round RT-PCR of the TCR CDR3. TCRdb analysed the multiplex PCR reads with MiXCR anew, one entry per CDR3 protein. The table shows around 440,000 distinct CDR3 sequences, with approximately 14% occurring only once. Sequenced sample: blood. The source is a woman aged 18-29 years with Graves' hyperthyroidism.

This clonotype has at least ten counts. The V call is TRBV20-1, the J call TRBJ1-6; TRBD1 might be the D (5 bases). The CDR3 extends over 13 amino acids. V dropped 4 bases and J dropped 7 bases, with 11 bases sitting between them. In germline, CDR1 is DFQATT, CDR2 SNEGSKA (reference sequence). CDR3 loop: CSANGRANSPLHF. CDR3 DNA: TGCAGTGCTAACGGCAGGGCAAATTCACCCCTCCACTTT.

The chain has TRBV29-1 and TRBJ2-3, with D maybe TRBD1 (6 bases). CDR1 SQVTM and CDR2 ANQGSEA come from the germline V gene. The CDR3 has 15 residues. V lost 5 bases to trimming and J lost 2 bases, with 17 bases between them. The CDR3 bases are TGCAGCGTTAAACAGGGAGCCACTCACACAGATACGCAGTATTTT. This codes for CSVKQGATHTDTQYF.

The chain carries TRBV6-1 and TRBJ2-3, with a weak D call TRBD1 (6 bases). The V gene lost 10 bases and the J gene lost 6 bases, with 11 bases spanning the gap. The CDR3 has 11 residues. Germline V gene data show CDR1 as MNHNS and CDR2 as SASEGT. In DNA, the CDR3 is TGTGCCACCCTAACAGGGGATACGCAGTATTTT. Translating gives CATLTGDTQYF.

The table lists this clonotype with a few counts. The genes are TRBV5-1 and TRBJ1-1; D is uncertain. The CDR3 covers 12 residues. V dropped 0 bases and J dropped 8 bases, with 8 bases sitting between them. Germline CDR1 and CDR2: SGHRS and YFSETQ. The chain's CDR3 is CASSLDIGEAFF. CDR3 coding DNA: TGCGCCAGCAGCTTGGACATCGGAGAAGCTTTCTTT.

This clonotype was detected a few times. The chain has TRBV5-1 and TRBJ2-1; 9 bases match TRBD2. V was clipped by 4 bases and J by 0 bases; unmatched bases: 14. CDR3 length: 19 residues. Germline V lookup: CDR1 SGHRS, CDR2 YFSETQ. The CDR3 protein is CASSRPVGGGDNSYNEQFF. In nucleotides, the CDR3 is TGCGCCAGCAGCCGCCCCGTTGGCGGGGGGGATAACTCCTACAATGAGCAGTTCTTC.

V gene TRBV14 combines with J gene TRBJ1-1, with D unclear. The CDR3 is made up of 16 amino acids. CDR1 SGHDN and CDR2 FVKESK come from the germline V gene. V lost 0 bases and J 7 bases, leaving 18 bases between the germline ends. CDR3 nucleotide sequence: TGTGCCAGCAGCCAAGATCGTTACCAAACGGGAGTTGAAGCTTTCTTT. It encodes CASSQDRYQTGVEAFF.

The rearrangement links TRBV29-1 to TRBJ1-6, with unresolved D. Trimming pared 0 bases from V and 10 bases from J, leaving 16 bases between. This CDR3 region has 15 residues. From germline, CDR1 is SQVTM and CDR2 ANQGSEA. Written as DNA, the CDR3 is TGCAGCGTTGAAGATGGGCAGGCTTTGTGGTCACCCCTCCACTTT. Its translation: CSVEDGQALWSPLHF.

This clonotype was seen once. A much larger clone differs by one base, so this may be a read error. This sequence joins TRBV7-9 and TRBJ2-1; 14 bases align to TRBD2. The V and J ends lost 5 bases and 5 bases, in that order; junction bases with no gene match: 11. CDR3 length: 18 amino acids. Germline assignment: CDR1 SEHNR and CDR2 FQNEAQ (reference sequence). CDR3 in DNA: TGTGCCAGCAGCCCCTTACCCCGACTAGCGGGGGGGGACAATGAGCAGTTCTTC. This sequence encodes CASSPLPRLAGGDNEQFF.

Ten or more counts support this clonotype. The genes are TRBV11-1 and TRBJ2-1; D is ambiguous. Germline assignment: CDR1 SGHAT and CDR2 FQDESV (reference sequence). V gave up 4 bases and J gave up 10 bases, with 11 bases separating them. The CDR3 is 12 amino acids. The CDR3 here is CASSSGFAEQFF. The CDR3 DNA reads TGTGCCAGCAGCTCTGGGTTTGCGGAGCAGTTCTTC.

This clonotype has just a few counts. The chain couples TRBV27 to TRBJ2-5; 7 positions match TRBD1. The germline V gene has CDR1 MNHEY and CDR2 SMNVEV (reference sequence). J was trimmed by 3 bases and V by 6 bases; bases with no gene match: 10. The CDR3 consists of 15 residues. CDR3 bases: TGTGCCAGCAGCCCATCGACAGGGTGGAAAGAGACCCAGTACTTC. It encodes CASSPSTGWKETQYF.

At least ten counts were recorded for this clonotype. The chain employs TRBV28 and TRBJ2-3; D call uncertain. The ends were cut back, 5 bases at V and 1 base at J, with 22 bases in the middle. The CDR3 runs to 18 residues. From germline, CDR1 is MDHEN and CDR2 SYDVKM. The CDR3 bases are TGTGCCAGCAGTCCATTCTTTTCGAGTCCCCTAGGCACAGATACGCAGTATTTT. Encoded protein: CASSPFFSSPLGTDTQYF.

This clonotype was recorded only once. The chain uses TRBV20-1 and TRBJ2-2; possibly TRBD2 for D (5 bases). V was clipped by 5 bases and J by 1 base, with 14 bases between them. The germline V gene encodes CDR1 DFQATT and CDR2 SNEGSKA (reference sequence). The CDR3 consists of 15 residues. As DNA, the CDR3 is TGCAGTGCTGTCCCCGGGATCAAGAACACCGGGGAGCTGTTTTTT. Its protein product is CSAVPGIKNTGELFF.

The rearrangement joins TRBV7-2 to TRBJ1-2; unclear D gene. Germline CDR1 is SGHTA and CDR2 is FQGNSA. This CDR3 spans 15 amino acids. Trimming left V 2 bases short and J 6 bases short, with 16 bases between. CDR3 amino acids: CASSLNSGRWDGYTF. The CDR3 DNA follows: TGTGCCAGCAGCTTAAATTCAGGCAGGTGGGATGGCTACACCTTC.

This clonotype was seen only a few times. This chain uses TRBV5-1 with TRBJ2-2; tentatively, D is TRBD1 (6 bases). There are 14 residues in the CDR3. CDR1 SGHRS and CDR2 YFSETQ come from the germline V gene. V shed 6 bases and J shed 0 bases, with 9 bases lying between them. The CDR3 region is CASMGHTNTGELFF. The CDR3 DNA sequence: TGCGCCAGCATGGGACATACGAACACCGGGGAGCTGTTTTTT.

Ten or more counts support this clonotype. The chain uses TRBV2 and TRBJ2-3; D is unresolved. The CDR3 has 12 residues. Per germline, CDR1 SNHLY and CDR2 FYNNEI. The ends were cut back, 10 bases at V and 6 bases at J, with 14 bases in the middle. CDR3 region: CATGSRSDTQYF. The CDR3, as DNA: TGTGCCACCGGGTCTCGGTCGGATACGCAGTATTTT.

The rearrangement joins TRBV4-1 to TRBJ1-2, with 8 bases matching TRBD1. V was pared by 4 bases and J by 0 bases, with 16 bases of the junction left unmatched. Per the germline V gene, CDR1 is MGHRA and CDR2 is YSYEKL. The CDR3 loop spans 19 amino acids. The CDR3 protein is CASSPDRARTRAANYGYTF. The DNA for the CDR3 is TGCGCCAGCAGCCCGGACAGGGCCCGAACTAGGGCCGCTAACTATGGCTACACCTTC.

This clonotype was recorded only once. The chain links TRBV11-2 to TRBJ2-5; 9 bases are a match to TRBD1. CDR1 and CDR2 from the germline V gene are SGHAT and FQNNGV. This CDR3 region has 15 residues. Germline trimming cut 1 base from V and 4 bases from J; bases unmatched to any gene: 4. Here the CDR3 DNA reads TGTGCCAGCAGCTTAGTAGGGACAGGGAGAGAGACCCAGTACTTC. It codes for CASSLVGTGRETQYF.

There are a few counts of this clonotype. The V call is TRBV19, the J call TRBJ2-1, with a weak D call TRBD2 (7 bases). V lost 10 bases and J lost 0, with 13 bases in between. The CDR3 totals 14 residues. Germline V gives CDR1 LNHDA, CDR2 SQIVND (reference sequence). CDR3 in DNA: TGTGCCAAAAGGGAGGGGGGCTCCTACAATGAGCAGTTCTTC. Translation: CAKREGGSYNEQFF.

As for this clonotype: A read error is possible here, since a much larger clone lies one base away. The V call is TRBV12-3 or TRBV12-4, the J call TRBJ1-5; 9 nucleotides match TRBD1. This CDR3 has 13 residues. Trimming cost V 7 bases and J 9 bases; bases outside gene matches: 7. The CDR3 bases are TGTGCCAGCACCCGACAGGGGGGTCGGCCCCAGCATTTT. As protein: CASTRQGGRPQHF.

The gene calls are TRBV7-2 and TRBJ2-1; 7 bases are a match to TRBD2. The germline gives CDR1 SGHTA, CDR2 FQGNSA. V lost 6 bases, J lost 6 bases, and 5 bases stayed unmatched. This CDR3 spans 13 amino acids. In DNA form, the CDR3 reads TGTGCCAGCAGAAGCGGGGAGGGCAATGAGCAGTTCTTC. Amino acid sequence: CASRSGEGNEQFF.

As for this clonotype: This sequence may be a read error, since a much larger clone differs from it by one base. Since no conserved phenylalanine or tryptophan closes the CDR3, a read error is the likely cause. The V and J genes are TRBV6-2 or TRBV6-3 and TRBJ2-7, with D unclear. CDR1 and CDR2 from the germline V gene are MNHEY and SVGEGT. The CDR3 runs 16 residues. V was shortened by 0 bases and J by 2 bases, with 14 bases between the two germline ends. CDR3 sequence: CASSYSPIVTTYEQYL. CDR3 sequence (DNA): TGTGCCAGCAGTTACTCTCCTATTGTCACAACCTACGAGCAGTACCTC.

This clonotype was seen at least ten times. The V call is TRBV20-1, the J call TRBJ2-1; D might be TRBD2 (7 bases). The CDR3 spans 14 residues. Germline CDR1 reads DFQATT; CDR2 reads SNEGSKA (reference sequence). Trimming stripped 0 bases from V and 3 bases from J, with 9 bases between. The CDR3 DNA reads as TGCAGTGCTAGAGAAGGGGGGGACTACAATGAGCAGTTCTTC. The encoded protein is CSAREGGDYNEQFF.

Turning to this clonotype: Compared with germline, one end of the junction differs, possibly owing to a read error. The chain recombines TRBV19 with TRBJ2-1; 11 nucleotides agree with TRBD2. Per the germline V gene, CDR1 is LNHDA and CDR2 is SQIVND (reference sequence). The length of the CDR3 is 17 residues. The CDR3, as DNA: TGTGCCAGTAGTTTTCGCGGGACTAGCGGAAACTACAATGGGCAGTTCTTC. Protein product: CASSFRGTSGNYNGQFF.

The table lists this clonotype with many counts. This sequence joins TRBV11-2 and TRBJ2-5; the match to TRBD2 covers 12 bases. CDR1 SGHAT and CDR2 FQNNGV come from the germline V gene. J gave up 5 bases and V 1 base, and 11 bases lay outside the gene matches. The CDR3 length is 18 residues. The CDR3 is CASSLVFRRLAGGETQYF. The CDR3 coding sequence is TGTGCCAGCAGCTTAGTTTTCCGCAGGCTAGCGGGGGGGGAGACCCAGTACTTC.

This clonotype was observed at least ten times. This chain joins TRBV2 and TRBJ2-2, with 10 bases fitting TRBD1. V was pared by 0 bases and J by 6 bases, with 1 base of the junction left unmatched. This CDR3 spans 15 amino acids. Germline V lookup: CDR1 SNHLY, CDR2 FYNNEI. CDR3 in amino acids: CASSEAGQGSGELFF. CDR3 bases: TGTGCCAGCAGTGAAGCGGGACAGGGGTCCGGGGAGCTGTTTTTT.

This rearrangement joins TRBV6-1 to TRBJ2-2; no clear D. The CDR3 totals 16 residues. The germline V gene has CDR1 MNHNS and CDR2 SASEGT. V lost 7 bases and J 0 bases, leaving 15 bases between the germline ends. CDR3 sequence reads: CASKNTGLTNTGELFF. The CDR3 region has the DNA TGTGCCAGCAAAAATACGGGCCTAACGAACACCGGGGAGCTGTTTTTT.

As for this clonotype: This CDR3 is missing its conserved last phenylalanine or tryptophan, likely due to a read error. The chain couples TRBV6-1 to TRBJ2-5; D may be TRBD2 (5 bases). The CDR3 consists of 12 residues. Germline V gene lookup returns CDR1 MNHNS and CDR2 SASEGT. V lost 5 bases and J lost 8, with 12 bases in between. CDR3 in amino acids: CASSNRGQTQYL. The CDR3 nucleotides read TGTGCCAGCAGTAATCGGGGTCAAACCCAGTACCTC.

This clonotype was recorded a few times. The V call is TRBV5-1, the J call TRBJ2-3, with D tentatively TRBD2 (5 bases). V shed 5 bases and J shed 0 bases, with 13 bases lying between them. Germline-derived CDR1 and CDR2 are SGHRS and YFSETQ. The CDR3 totals 15 residues. The CDR3, as DNA: TGCGCCAGCAGGGTGGACTGGAAAAGCACAGATACGCAGTATTTT. This translates into CASRVDWKSTDTQYF.